Sequencing of this TCR beta chain was carried out in a study of blood T cell dynamics during melanoma immunotherapy. Study as a whole: Standard first-line treatment here was pembrolizumab or nivolumab plus ipilimumab in metastatic melanoma.

Time point indicated: week 3, after first cycle of checkpoint inhibitor. At 12 weeks after first infusion, RECIST 1.1 defined response for most patients. A word on this clone: What it recognizes is unknown.

Study-wide results and caveats: Disease-control patients' PBMC repertoires became either more clonal or more diverse at W3.

Sequencing used immunoSEQ multiplex PCR; TCRdb keeps in-frame clones, though not all of them. Among 25,000 to 30,000 clones listed, approximately 88% were seen once. The TCR was taken from a human donor with melanoma. Sequences were derived from blood, sampled from a patient treated with checkpoint blockade.

The CDR3 DNA reads TGTGCCAGCAGGCGGGACCTCCATGAGCAGTTCTTC. Translation gives CASRRDLHEQFF. The V call is TRBV7-2, the J call TRBJ2-1, with D possibly TRBD2 on 6 matching bases. The CDR3 has 12 residues. V shed 6 bases and J shed 8 bases, with 11 bases lying between them. The germline V gene encodes CDR1 SGHTA and CDR2 FQGNSA.